The 9 T cell receptor beta chains given below trace back to one sample, sequenced in a study of blood T cell repertoires in COVID-19. This table comes from immunoSEQ multiplex PCR, and its TCRdb copy is limited to in-frame clones, with some not included. In the table there are 110,000 to 150,000 clones, about 86% of which are singletons. The sequencing input was peripheral blood. The source is a human donor in a cohort sampled during active COVID-19.

This chain links TRBV27 with TRBJ2-7, with 11 nucleotides matching TRBD2. Germline V gene data show CDR1 as MNHEY and CDR2 as SMNVEV (reference sequence). V lost 5 bases and J lost 5; bases outside the gene matches: 8. This CDR3 is 15 amino acids long. CDR3 sequence (DNA): TGTGCCAGCAGTCGCCGGCTAGCGGGGGGCCACGAGCAGTACTTC. Translated: CASSRRLAGGHEQYF.

This rearrangement joins TRBV7-3 to TRBJ2-6; 9 bases are shared with TRBD1. The CDR3 contains 16 residues. Unmatched junction bases numbered 1, after V lost 4 bases and J lost 0 bases. Germline CDR1 SGHTA, CDR2 FQGTGA. DNA of the CDR3: TGTGCCAGCAGCTGGGACAGGGCCTCTGGGGCCAACGTCCTGACTTTC. Its protein is CASSWDRASGANVLTF.

This sequence joins TRBV28 and TRBJ1-2, with 8 bases identical to TRBD1. The CDR3 totals 16 residues. Trimming cost V 4 bases and J 4 bases; bases outside gene matches: 11. Germline-derived CDR1 and CDR2 are MDHEN and SYDVKM. The CDR3 DNA reads TGTGCCAGCAGTTCCACCTCAACAGGGGGAACCTATGGCTACACCTTC. Amino acids: CASSSTSTGGTYGYTF.

As regards this clone: One end of the junction is discordant with germline, which a read error may explain. This sequence joins TRBV7-7 and TRBJ2-6; possible D gene TRBD1, 6 bases. Germline V gene sequence: CDR1 SSHAT, CDR2 FNYEAQ (reference sequence). This CDR3 spans 17 amino acids. The chain's CDR3 is CASSPLSQGPGANVLTF. As DNA, the CDR3 is TGTGCTAGCAGCCCCCTCTCACAGGGTCCTGGGGCCAACGTCCTGACTTTC.

The chain carries TRBV23-1 and TRBJ2-7, with 7 bases fitting TRBD1. TRBV23-1 is an ORF, with its function uncertain. This CDR3 comprises 15 residues. V shed 3 bases, J shed 0 bases, and the junction held 5 bases outside the gene matches. CDR3 in amino acids: CASSHPRDSSYEQYF. For the CDR3, the DNA is TGCGCCAGCAGTCATCCCCGGGACAGCTCCTACGAGCAGTACTTC.

The chain employs TRBV21-1 and TRBJ2-7; TRBD1 reflects the table's D call only, with no check against the DNA. TRBV21-1 is an annotated pseudogene. There are 16 residues in the CDR3. The CDR3 loop reads CASSNGGDRGSWEQYF. Written as DNA, the CDR3 is TGTGCCAGCAGCAACGGGGGGGACAGGGGATCGTGGGAGCAGTACTTC.

The rearrangement links TRBV6-5 to TRBJ1-3; D is uncertain. V lost 8 bases, J lost 3 bases, and 17 bases lay in between. Germline CDR1 is MNHEY and CDR2 is SVGAGI. The CDR3 has 15 residues. CDR3 in amino acids: CASATTFTLGNTIYF. The CDR3 DNA sequence: TGTGCCAGCGCCACCACTTTCACTCTTGGAAACACCATATATTTT.

This clone appeared once. V usage is TRBV24-1 and J usage is TRBJ2-5, with 10 bases lining up with TRBD2. Germline V gene data show CDR1 as KGHDR and CDR2 as SFDVKD. V lost 4 bases, J lost 4 bases, and 5 bases stayed unmatched. The CDR3 contains 15 residues. CDR3 residues: CATSDTTSGVETQYF. The CDR3, as DNA: TGTGCCACCAGTGACACCACTAGCGGGGTAGAGACCCAGTACTTC.

The V gene is TRBV11-3, the J gene TRBJ1-1; possibly TRBD1 for D (6 bases). V was trimmed by 4 bases and J by 12 bases, leaving 15 bases between them. There are 12 residues in the CDR3. Germline V gene sequence: CDR1 SGHNT, CDR2 YENEEA. The CDR3 bases are TGTGCCAGCAGCTCCGGGGGGCGCGGGACTTTCTTT. Protein sequence: CASSSGGRGTFF.